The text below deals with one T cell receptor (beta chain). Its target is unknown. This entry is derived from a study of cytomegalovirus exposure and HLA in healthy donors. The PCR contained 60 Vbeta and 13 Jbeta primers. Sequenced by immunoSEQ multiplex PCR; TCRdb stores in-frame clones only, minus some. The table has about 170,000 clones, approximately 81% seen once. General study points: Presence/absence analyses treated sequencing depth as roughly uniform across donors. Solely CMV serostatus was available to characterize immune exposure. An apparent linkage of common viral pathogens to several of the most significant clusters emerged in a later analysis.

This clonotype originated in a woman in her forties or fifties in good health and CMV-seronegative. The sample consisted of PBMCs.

This CDR3 reads CASSPRTGDTYNEQFF. In DNA form, the CDR3 reads TGTGCCAGCAGCCCCCGGACAGGGGACACCTACAATGAGCAGTTCTTC. This rearrangement joins TRBV7-9 to TRBJ2-1; 9 positions match TRBD1. Trimming cost V 5 bases and J 2 bases; bases outside gene matches: 7. The CDR3 has 16 amino acids. Per the germline V gene, CDR1 is SEHNR and CDR2 is FQNEAQ (reference sequence).